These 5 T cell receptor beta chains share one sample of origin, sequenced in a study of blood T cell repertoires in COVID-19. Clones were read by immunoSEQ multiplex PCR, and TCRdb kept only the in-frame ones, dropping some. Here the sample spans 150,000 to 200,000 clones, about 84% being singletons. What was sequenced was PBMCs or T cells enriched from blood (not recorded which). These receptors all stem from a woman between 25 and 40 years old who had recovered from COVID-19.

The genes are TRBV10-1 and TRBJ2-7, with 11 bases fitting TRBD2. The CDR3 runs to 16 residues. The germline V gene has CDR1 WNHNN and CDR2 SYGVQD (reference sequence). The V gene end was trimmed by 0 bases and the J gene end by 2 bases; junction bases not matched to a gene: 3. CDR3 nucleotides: TGCGCCAGCAGTGAGTCTTCGACTAGCGGGACCTACGAGCAGTACTTC. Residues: CASSESSTSGTYEQYF.

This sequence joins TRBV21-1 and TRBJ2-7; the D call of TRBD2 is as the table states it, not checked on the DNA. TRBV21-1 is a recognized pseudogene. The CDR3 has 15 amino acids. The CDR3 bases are TGTGCCAGCAGCAAAGGTTGCGGGGCCGACTACGAGCAGTACTTC. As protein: CASSKGCGADYEQYF.

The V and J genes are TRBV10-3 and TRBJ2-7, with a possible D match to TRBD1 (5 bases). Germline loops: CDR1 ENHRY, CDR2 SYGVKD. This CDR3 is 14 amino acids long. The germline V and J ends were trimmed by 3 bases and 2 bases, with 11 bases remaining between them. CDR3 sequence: CAISDLTDTYEQYF. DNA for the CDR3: TGTGCCATCAGTGATTTGACGGACACCTACGAGCAGTACTTC.

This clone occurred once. CDR3 DNA sequence: TGTGCCAGCAGTTACATCGCGACAGGGGGCACTGAAGCTTTCTTT. This gives the protein CASSYIATGGTEAFF. This sequence joins TRBV6-5 and TRBJ1-1; 9 bases agree with TRBD1. The CDR3 totals 15 residues. With V trimmed by 2 bases and J by 4 bases, 5 bases remained unmatched. Germline CDR1 and CDR2: MNHEY and SVGAGI.

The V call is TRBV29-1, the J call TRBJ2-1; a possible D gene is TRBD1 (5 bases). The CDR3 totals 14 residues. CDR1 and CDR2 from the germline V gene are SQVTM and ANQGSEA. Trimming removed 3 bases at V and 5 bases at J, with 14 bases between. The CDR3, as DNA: TGCAGCGTTGAGGGGCGGAGAGGCCACAATGAGCAGTTCTTC. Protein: CSVEGRRGHNEQFF.